Given below is one T cell receptor (beta chain) in context. This record belongs to a study of response to subunit inactivated influenza vaccine. Each CDR3 protein is one row after TCRdb ran MiXCR on the RT-PCR reads. The data show roughly 520,000 distinct CDR3 sequences, 25% seen once. The CDR3 has 15 amino acids. V trimming: 0 bases; J trimming: 7 bases; junction bases outside the gene matches: 8. Germline V gene lookup returns CDR1 MNHEY and CDR2 SVGAGI. Material: CD4+ T cells sorted from PBMCs, obtained 5 to 6 days after vaccination. The chain couples TRBV6-5 to TRBJ2-5, with 7 positions matching TRBD1. This clonotype was obtained from a man aged 50 to 60 who received an inactivated influenza vaccine. CDR3 protein: CASSYSTGASVTQYF. The CDR3 DNA is TGTGCCAGCAGTTACTCAACAGGGGCTAGTGTGACCCAGTACTTC.